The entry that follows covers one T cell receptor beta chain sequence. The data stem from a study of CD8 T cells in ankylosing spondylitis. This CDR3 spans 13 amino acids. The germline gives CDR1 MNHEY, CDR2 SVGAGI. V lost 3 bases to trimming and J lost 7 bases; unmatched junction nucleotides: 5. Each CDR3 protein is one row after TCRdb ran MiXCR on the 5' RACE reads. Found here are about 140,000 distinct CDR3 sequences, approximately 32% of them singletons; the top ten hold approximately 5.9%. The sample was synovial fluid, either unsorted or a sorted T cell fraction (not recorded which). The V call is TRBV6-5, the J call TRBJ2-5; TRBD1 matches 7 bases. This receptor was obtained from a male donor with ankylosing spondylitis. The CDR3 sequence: CASSYRTGGTQYF. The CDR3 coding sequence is TGTGCCAGCAGTTATCGGACAGGTGGGACCCAGTACTTC.